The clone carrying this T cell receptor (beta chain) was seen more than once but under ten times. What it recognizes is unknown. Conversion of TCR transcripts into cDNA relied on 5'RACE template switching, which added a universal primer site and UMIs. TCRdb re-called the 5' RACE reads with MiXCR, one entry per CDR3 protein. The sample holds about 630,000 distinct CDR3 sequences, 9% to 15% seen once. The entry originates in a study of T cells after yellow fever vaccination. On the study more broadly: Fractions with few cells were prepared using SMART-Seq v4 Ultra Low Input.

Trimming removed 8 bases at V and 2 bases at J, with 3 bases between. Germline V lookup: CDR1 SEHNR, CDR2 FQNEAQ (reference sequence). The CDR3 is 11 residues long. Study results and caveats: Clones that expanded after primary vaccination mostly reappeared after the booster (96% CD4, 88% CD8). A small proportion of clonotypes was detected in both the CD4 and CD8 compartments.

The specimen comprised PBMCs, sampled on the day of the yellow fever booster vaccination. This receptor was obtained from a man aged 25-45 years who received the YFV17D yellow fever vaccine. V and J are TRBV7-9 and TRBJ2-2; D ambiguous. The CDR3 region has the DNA TGTGCCAGCCTTAACACCGGGGAGCTGTTTTTT. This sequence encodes CASLNTGELFF.